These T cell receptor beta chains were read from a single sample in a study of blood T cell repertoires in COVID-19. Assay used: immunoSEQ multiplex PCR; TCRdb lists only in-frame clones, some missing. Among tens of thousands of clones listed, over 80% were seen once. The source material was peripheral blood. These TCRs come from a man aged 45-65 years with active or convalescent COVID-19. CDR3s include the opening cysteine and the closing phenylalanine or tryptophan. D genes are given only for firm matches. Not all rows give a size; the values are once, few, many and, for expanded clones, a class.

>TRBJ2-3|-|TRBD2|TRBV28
TGTGCCAGCAGCCCTTTCGGGAGCGGGGGGGGCACAGATACGCAGTATTTT
CASSPFGSGGGTDTQYF
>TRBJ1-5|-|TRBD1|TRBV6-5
TGTGCCAGCCACGGACAGGGGGTCAATCAGCCCCAGCATTTT
CASHGQGVNQPQHF
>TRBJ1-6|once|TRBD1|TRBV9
TGTGCCAGCAGCGTCGGGGACAGCAGCTCCTATAATTCACCCCTCCACTTT
CASSVGDSSSYNSPLHF
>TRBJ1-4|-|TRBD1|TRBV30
TGTGCCTGGAGACCACCGGGACAGGGCATTGAAAAACTGTTTTTT
CAWRPPGQGIEKLFF
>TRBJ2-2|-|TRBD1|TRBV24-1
TGTGCCACCAGTGATGGAGGGACAGGGAGGTACACCGGGGAGCTGTTTTTT
CATSDGGTGRYTGELFF
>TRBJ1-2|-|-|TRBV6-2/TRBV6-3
TGTGCCAGCAGTTACACGGGTGGCTACACCTTC
CASSYTGGYTF
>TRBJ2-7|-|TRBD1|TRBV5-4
TGTGCCAGCAGCTTGTACGGCAGGGGGCCGCGGCTTCAGTACTTC
CASSLYGRGPRLQYF
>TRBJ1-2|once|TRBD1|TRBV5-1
TGCGCCAGCAGCTTCGGGACAGGAGACTATGGCTACACCTTC
CASSFGTGDYGYTF
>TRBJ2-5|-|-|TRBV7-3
TGTGCCAGCGCCAGGGCCCGACGAGAGACCCAGTACTTC
CASARARRETQYF
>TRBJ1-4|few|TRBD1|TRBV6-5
TGTGCCAGCAGTTCCCCGGGGGACAGGGGTGGGGAAAAACTGTTTTTT
CASSSPGDRGGEKLFF
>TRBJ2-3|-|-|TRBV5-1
TGCGCCAGCAGCCGACAGTCCACAGATACGCAGTATTTT
CASSRQSTDTQYF
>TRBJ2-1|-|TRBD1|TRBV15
TGTGCCACCAGCAGACCAAGTGGGACAGGGGGCATGAATGAGCAGTTCTTC
CATSRPSGTGGMNEQFF
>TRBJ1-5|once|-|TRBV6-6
TGTGCCAGCAGTAAGCCAGGAAGCAATCAGCCCCAGCATTTT
CASSKPGSNQPQHF
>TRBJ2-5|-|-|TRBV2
TGTGCCAGCAGTTACGGGGGCCAAGAGACCCAGTACTTC
CASSYGGQETQYF
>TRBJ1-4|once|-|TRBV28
TGTGCCAGCAGTTTCCCGACAGGCGGGAATGAAAAACTGTTTTTT
CASSFPTGGNEKLFF
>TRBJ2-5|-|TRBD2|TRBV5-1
TGCGCCAGCAGCTCCGGGGGGGGTTTTGAGACCCAGTACTTC
CASSSGGGFETQYF
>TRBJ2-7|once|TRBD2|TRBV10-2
TGCGCCAGCAGTGAGCCAGTAGGGACTAGCTACGAGCAGTACTTC
CASSEPVGTSYEQYF
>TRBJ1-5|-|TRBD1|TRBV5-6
TGTGCCAGCAGCGCAGACAGGGTAAATCAGCCCCAGCATTTT
CASSADRVNQPQHF
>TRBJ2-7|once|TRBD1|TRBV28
TGTGCCAGCAGTTCTCCGGGACAGGGAGCCTCCGAGCAGTACTTC
CASSSPGQGASEQYF
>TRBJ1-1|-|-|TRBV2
TGTGCCAGCAGTGAACAGGGGCGGGGGACTGAAGCTTTCTTT
CASSEQGRGTEAFF
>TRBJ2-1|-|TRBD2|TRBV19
TGTGCCAGTAGTATAGGAGGTAGCGGGGTTTACAATGAGCAGTTCTTC
CASSIGGSGVYNEQFF
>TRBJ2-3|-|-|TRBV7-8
TGTGCCAGCAGCTTAGGGCACACAGATACGCAGTATTTT
CASSLGHTDTQYF
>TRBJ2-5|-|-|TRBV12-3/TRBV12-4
TGTGCCAGCAGTGTGGGAGGTCAAGAGACCCAGTACTTC
CASSVGGQETQYF
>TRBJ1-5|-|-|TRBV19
TGTGCCAGTAGTATGGAGCGGGGGCGCAATCAGCCCCAGCATTTT
CASSMERGRNQPQHF
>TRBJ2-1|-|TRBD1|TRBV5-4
TGTGCCAGCAGCTCCAGATCCCGGGACAGGGGTTACAATGAGCAGTTCTTC
CASSSRSRDRGYNEQFF
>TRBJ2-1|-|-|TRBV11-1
TGTGCCAGCAGCTTAGAAGGGGGGGTTGGCCGGAATGAGCAGTTCTTC
CASSLEGGVGRNEQFF
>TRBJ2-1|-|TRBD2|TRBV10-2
TGCGCCAGCAGTGACCCCGGGACTAGCGGGTCAGTGAATGAGCAGTTCTTC
CASSDPGTSGSVNEQFF
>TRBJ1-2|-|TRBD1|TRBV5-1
TGCGCCAGCAGCTGGGACAGGGGATATGGCTACACCTTC
CASSWDRGYGYTF
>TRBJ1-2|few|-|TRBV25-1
TGTGCCAGCAGTGTAAACTATGGCTACACCTTC
CASSVNYGYTF
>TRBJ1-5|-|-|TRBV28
TGTGCCAGCAGTTTGGAGGGAGGGCTCGGTCAGCCCCAGCATTTT
CASSLEGGLGQPQHF
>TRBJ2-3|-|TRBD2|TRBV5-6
TGTGCCAGCAGCCTCAACTTCGGGACTAGCTTAACAGATACGCAGTATTTT
CASSLNFGTSLTDTQYF
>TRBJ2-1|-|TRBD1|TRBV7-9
TGTGCCAGCAGCTTAGAAGGGGGCCGGTATGCCACCTACAATGAGCAGTTCTTC
CASSLEGGRYATYNEQFF
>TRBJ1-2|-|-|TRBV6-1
TGTGCCAGCAGTGAAGGTGGGGGGGGCTATGGCTACACCTTC
CASSEGGGGYGYTF
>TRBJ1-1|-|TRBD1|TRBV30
TGTGCCTGGAGTCGACAGGGGGCAACTACTGAAGCTTTCTTT
CAWSRQGATTEAFF
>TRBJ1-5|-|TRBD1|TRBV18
TGTGCCAGCTCACATGACAGGGGCCCCCGTCCGCATTTT
CASSHDRGPRPHF
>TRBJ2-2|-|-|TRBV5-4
TGTGCCAGCAGCTTGGCCGGGGACACCGGGGAGCTGTTTTTT
CASSLAGDTGELFF
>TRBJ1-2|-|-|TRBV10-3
TGTGCCATCACCATAGATCCCAACTATGGCTACACCTTC
CAITIDPNYGYTF
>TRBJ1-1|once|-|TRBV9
TGTGCCAGCAGCGGAGGGGGGGTTGAAGCTTTCTTT
CASSGGGVEAFF
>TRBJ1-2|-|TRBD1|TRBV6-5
TGTGCCAGCAGTTATGCCACAGGGGTGGATGGCTACACCTTC
CASSYATGVDGYTF
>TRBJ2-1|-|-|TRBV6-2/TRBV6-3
TGTGCCAGCAGCCAGTACTCTTTGGGGATAGGGGATCGGGAGCAGTTCTTC
CASSQYSLGIGDREQFF
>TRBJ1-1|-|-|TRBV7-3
TGTGCCAGCAGCAGAGACAGGAACACTGAAGCTTTCTTT
CASSRDRNTEAFF
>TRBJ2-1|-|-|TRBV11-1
TGTGCCAGCAGCACGGGACACAACAATGAGCAGTTCTTC
CASSTGHNNEQFF
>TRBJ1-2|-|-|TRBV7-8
TGTGCCAGCAGCTCCGGACAGAACTATGGCTACACCTTC
CASSSGQNYGYTF
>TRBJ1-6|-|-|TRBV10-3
TGTGCCATCAGTGAAGAGGGGGTAGGGTCACCCCTCCACTTT
CAISEEGVGSPLHF
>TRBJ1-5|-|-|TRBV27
TGTGCCAGCAGTTTACGGTTCTATAGCAATCAGCCCCAGCATTTT
CASSLRFYSNQPQHF
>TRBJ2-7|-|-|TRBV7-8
TGTGCCAGCAGCTTAACAGGGGACACCCCGGGGGCATTC
CASSLTGDTPGAF
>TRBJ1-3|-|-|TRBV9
TGTGCCAGCAGCGTAGAAATCCAGGTTTCCTCTGGAAACACCATATATTTT
CASSVEIQVSSGNTIYF
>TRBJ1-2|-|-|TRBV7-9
TGTGCCAGCAGCCCGGGGGTTCTGAATGGCTACACCTTC
CASSPGVLNGYTF
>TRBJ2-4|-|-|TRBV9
TGTGCCAGCAGCGTAGCTCCCGGAGAAGGCATTCAGTACTTC
CASSVAPGEGIQYF
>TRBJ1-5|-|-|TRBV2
TGTGCCAGCAGCGCACAGGGAAGGAGCAATCAGCCCCAGCATTTT
CASSAQGRSNQPQHF
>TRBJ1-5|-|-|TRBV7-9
TGTGCCAGCAGCTTAGCGCAGGGCCAGCCCCAGCATTTT
CASSLAQGQPQHF
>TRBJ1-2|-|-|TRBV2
TGTGCCAGCAGCACAACGGGGAACTATGGCTACACCTTC
CASSTTGNYGYTF
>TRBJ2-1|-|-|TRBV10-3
TGTGCCATCAGTGAACAGGGATATGAGCAGTTCTTC
CAISEQGYEQFF
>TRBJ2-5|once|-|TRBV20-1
TGCAGTGCTGTATCCCAAGAGACCCAGTACTTC
CSAVSQETQYF